Listed below are T cell receptor beta chains from one sample, sequenced in a study of control samples from healthy donors and cancer patients. TCRdb keeps only in-frame clones here, not all; method: immunoSEQ multiplex PCR. The sample contains 40,000 to 60,000 clones, approximately 91% of which appear only once. Input material: PBMCs. Receptors originate from a man aged 50 or older with head and neck cancer. Both conserved end residues are part of each CDR3. D genes are given only for firm matches. Part of the rows lack a size; the others show once, few, many or a class for expanded clones.

CDR3nt | CDR3aa | abundance | j_gene | v_gene | d_gene
TGTGCAAGTCGCCCGCGGGACAAGCGCTCCTACAATGAGCAGTTCTTC | CASRPRDKRSYNEQFF | . | TRBJ2-1 | TRBV12-2 | .
TGTGCCAGCAGTTTACTCCTCAGGGCTGCGGGAGGGCGCACAGATACGCAGTATTTT | CASSLLLRAAGGRTDTQYF | . | TRBJ2-3 | TRBV27 | TRBD2
TGTGCCAGCAGTTACCAGGGGATGACGACGTCATCCTTC | CASSYQGMTTSSF | . | TRBJ2-7 | TRBV6-2/TRBV6-3 | .
TGTGCCAGCAGCGGCGGACTAGCGGGAGATACGCAGTATTTT | CASSGGLAGDTQYF | . | TRBJ2-3 | TRBV2 | TRBD2
TGCGCCAGCAGCCCGGGCGCGAAGGAGACCCAGTACTTC | CASSPGAKETQYF | . | TRBJ2-5 | TRBV5-1 | .
TGCAGTGCTAGTCTGCGGGGGGTGGAAGCAGATACGCAGTATTTT | CSASLRGVEADTQYF | once | TRBJ2-3 | TRBV20-1 | TRBD2
TGTGCCAGCAGCCTTGACAGGGACGAGACCCAGTACTTC | CASSLDRDETQYF | . | TRBJ2-5 | TRBV7-3 | TRBD1
TGTGCCAGCAGCTTAGGCCAGGGGGGAGGGAATGAGCAGTTCTTC | CASSLGQGGGNEQFF | . | TRBJ2-1 | TRBV7-6 | .
TGTGCCACCAGTGCGGGGGGAAGGGCCGGGGAGCTGTTTTTT | CATSAGGRAGELFF | once | TRBJ2-2 | TRBV24-1 | TRBD2
TGTGCCAGCAGTTACACCCGGGACCCTGGTGCTGAAGCTTTCTTT | CASSYTRDPGAEAFF | . | TRBJ1-1 | TRBV6-6 | .
TGCGCCAGCAGCCCAATCACAGGGGGTGAGAACACTGAAGCTTTCTTT | CASSPITGGENTEAFF | . | TRBJ1-1 | TRBV4-1 | TRBD1
TGTGCCAGCAGCGACCGGTGGAGCTCCTACGAGCAGTACTTC | CASSDRWSSYEQYF | . | TRBJ2-7 | TRBV6-5 | .
TGTGCCAGTAGCTCCGGGACCACGGGCGGAAACACCATATATTTT | CASSSGTTGGNTIYF | . | TRBJ1-3 | TRBV19 | .
TGTGCCAGCAGACCGGACAGGTTTTCCGATGAGCAGTTCTTC | CASRPDRFSDEQFF | . | TRBJ2-1 | TRBV5-6 | TRBD1
TGTGCCAGCAGGACCCTCAGCGGGAGCTCCTACGAGCAGTACTTC | CASRTLSGSSYEQYF | once | TRBJ2-7 | TRBV6-5 | TRBD2
TGCAGCGTGGTAGGGACAGCGAACACTGAAGCTTTCTTT | CSVVGTANTEAFF | . | TRBJ1-1 | TRBV29-1 | TRBD1
TGTGCCATCGGGGACAGTTCCTACGAGCAGTACTTC | CAIGDSSYEQYF | . | TRBJ2-7 | TRBV10-3 | TRBD1
TGTGCCAGCAAGCGGGGGAGGCAAGAGACCCAGTACTTC | CASKRGRQETQYF | . | TRBJ2-5 | TRBV27 | TRBD2